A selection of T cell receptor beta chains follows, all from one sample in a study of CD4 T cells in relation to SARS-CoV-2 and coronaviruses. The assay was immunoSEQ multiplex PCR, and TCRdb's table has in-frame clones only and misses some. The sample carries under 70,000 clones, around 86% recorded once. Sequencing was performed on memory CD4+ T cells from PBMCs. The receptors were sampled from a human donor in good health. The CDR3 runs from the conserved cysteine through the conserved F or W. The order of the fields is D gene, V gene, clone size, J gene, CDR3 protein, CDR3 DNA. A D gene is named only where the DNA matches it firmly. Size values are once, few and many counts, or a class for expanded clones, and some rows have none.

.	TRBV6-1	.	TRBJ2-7	CASSEVAYEQYF	TGTGCCAGCAGTGAAGTTGCCTACGAGCAGTACTTC
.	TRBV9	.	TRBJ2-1	CASSVEGRDEQFF	TGTGCCAGCAGCGTCGAAGGGCGGGATGAGCAGTTCTTC
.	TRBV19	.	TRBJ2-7	CASSEKAAYEQYF	TGTGCCAGTTCCGAAAAGGCTGCCTACGAGCAGTACTTC
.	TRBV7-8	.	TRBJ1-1	CASSRVGANTEAFF	TGTGCCAGCAGCCGAGTCGGAGCCAACACTGAAGCTTTCTTT
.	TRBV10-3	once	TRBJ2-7	CAISPAYEQYF	TGTGCCATCTCCCCGGCCTACGAGCAGTACTTC
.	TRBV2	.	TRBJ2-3	CASMFQVMSTDTQYF	TGTGCCAGCATGTTTCAAGTAATGAGCACAGATACGCAGTATTTT
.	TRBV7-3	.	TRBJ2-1	CASRLGWQDEQFF	TGTGCCAGCAGGTTAGGTTGGCAGGATGAGCAGTTCTTC
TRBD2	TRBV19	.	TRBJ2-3	CASSVGTSGSTDTQYF	TGTGCCAGTAGTGTGGGGACTAGCGGGAGCACAGATACGCAGTATTTT
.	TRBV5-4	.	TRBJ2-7	CASSSSGTQTYEQYF	TGTGCCAGCAGCTCCTCTGGGACACAGACCTACGAGCAGTACTTC
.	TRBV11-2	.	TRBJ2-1	CASSSPAGTHNEQFF	TGTGCCAGCAGCTCCCCGGCGGGTACACACAATGAGCAGTTCTTC
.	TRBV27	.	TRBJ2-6	CASSLSRGLFKSGANVLTF	TGTGCCAGCAGTTTATCGCGCGGGCTCTTTAAGTCAGGGGCCAACGTCCTGACTTTC
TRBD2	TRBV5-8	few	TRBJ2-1	CASSLVLAGYNEQFF	TGTGCCAGCAGCTTGGTCCTAGCGGGATACAATGAGCAGTTCTTC
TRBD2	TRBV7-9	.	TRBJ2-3	CASTPGLARGDTQYF	TGTGCCAGCACCCCCGGACTAGCGAGGGGAGATACGCAGTATTTT
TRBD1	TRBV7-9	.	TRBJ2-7	CASSLETGHDAQYF	TGTGCCAGCAGCTTAGAGACAGGGCATGATGCGCAGTACTTC